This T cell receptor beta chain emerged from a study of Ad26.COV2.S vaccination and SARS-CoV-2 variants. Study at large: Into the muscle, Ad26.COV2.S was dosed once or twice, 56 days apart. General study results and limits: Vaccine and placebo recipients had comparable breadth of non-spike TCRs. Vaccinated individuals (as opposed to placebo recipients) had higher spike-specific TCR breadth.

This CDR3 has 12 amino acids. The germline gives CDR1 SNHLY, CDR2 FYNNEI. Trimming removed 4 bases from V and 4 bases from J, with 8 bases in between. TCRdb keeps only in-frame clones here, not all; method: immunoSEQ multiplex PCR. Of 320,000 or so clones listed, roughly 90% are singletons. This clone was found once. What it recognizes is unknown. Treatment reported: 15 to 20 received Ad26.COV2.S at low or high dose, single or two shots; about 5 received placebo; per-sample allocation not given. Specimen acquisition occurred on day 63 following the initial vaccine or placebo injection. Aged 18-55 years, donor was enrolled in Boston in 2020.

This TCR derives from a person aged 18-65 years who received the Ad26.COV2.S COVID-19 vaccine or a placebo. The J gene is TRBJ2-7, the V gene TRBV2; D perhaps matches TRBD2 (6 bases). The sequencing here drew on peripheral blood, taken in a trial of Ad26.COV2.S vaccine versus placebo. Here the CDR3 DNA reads TGTGCCAGCAGTGGGGACTTTTACGAGCAGTACGTC. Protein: CASSGDFYEQYV.